This paragraph covers one T cell receptor (beta chain) sequence. The clone's antigen remains unknown. Within one base of it there is no much larger clone, and no base qualities were kept. Collaborating institutions collected whole blood in K2EDTA tubes following their own protocols. For TCRbeta analysis, collaborator samples were shipped as frozen whole blood, as isolated PBMCs, or as DNA extracted from either sample type. Deletion took 7 bases off V and 7 bases off J, with a span of 13 bases between the germline ends. From cysteine to phenylalanine, the CDR3 is 13 amino acids long. Just CDR3 DNA is preserved here, 39 bases in frame from base 1. This record belongs to a study of blood T cell repertoires in COVID-19 (dated by TCRdb to between 2020 and 2021). Study-level background: Samples from collaborators originated in the United States, Italy and Spain and spanned both the acute and convalescent phases of COVID-19. Where available, HLA class I and class II types were taken from metadata supplied by the sample provider and were not determined by assay-based typing. Sample metadata almost always included a de-identified subject ID, COVID-19 status, age in years and sex. The material from the prospective study consisted of cDNA or gDNA derived from T cells, B-cell-depleted T cells, or PBMCs. The repertoires were released in a freely available public database intended as a resource for research on the immune response to SARS-CoV-2. The samples were drawn from the first 160 participants of the ongoing ImmuneRACE study and from 950 to 1,500 subjects provided by 6 global collaborators. Deeply sampled blood TCRbeta repertoires from subjects exposed to, actively infected with, or recovered from COVID-19 were included in the dataset.

TCRbeta CDR3 regions were amplified from genomic DNA by means of the immunoSEQ Assay, a bias-controlled multiplex PCR. On the study's bioinformatics: Nucleated cell counts per sample were estimated from amplification of reference gene primers within the assay. To quantify the absolute abundance of each unique TCRbeta CDR3 rearrangement, sequence reads were collapsed and filtered. For each sample, productive Simpson clonality was calculated as the square root of Simpson's diversity index over productive rearrangements. The table comes from immuneACCESS by way of TCRdb, which keeps in-frame sequences with V and J called. Part of the clones is missing from these tables; in studies checked, under half for an unresolved V gene and the rest for unknown reasons. The V and J calls and clone size are taken from that table; D and trimming were inferred from the DNA. This sample has about 170,000 clones in its table, and approximately 87% of those were observed once. The ten largest clones add up to approximately 3.3% of the sample.

Results and caveats for the whole study, not just this receptor: The amount of clinical and demographic metadata varied by source and participant and was provided uncurated.

The chain couples TRBV12-3 or TRBV12-4 to TRBJ2-2; no D segment can be confidently identified. The TCR was taken from a man between 18 and 35 years old with active or convalescent COVID-19. Sequencing was done on a sample of peripheral blood. This receptor carries the CDR3 CASTFPLGGELFF. The bases read TGTGCCAGCACCTTCCCCCTCGGCGGGGAGCTGTTTTTT.